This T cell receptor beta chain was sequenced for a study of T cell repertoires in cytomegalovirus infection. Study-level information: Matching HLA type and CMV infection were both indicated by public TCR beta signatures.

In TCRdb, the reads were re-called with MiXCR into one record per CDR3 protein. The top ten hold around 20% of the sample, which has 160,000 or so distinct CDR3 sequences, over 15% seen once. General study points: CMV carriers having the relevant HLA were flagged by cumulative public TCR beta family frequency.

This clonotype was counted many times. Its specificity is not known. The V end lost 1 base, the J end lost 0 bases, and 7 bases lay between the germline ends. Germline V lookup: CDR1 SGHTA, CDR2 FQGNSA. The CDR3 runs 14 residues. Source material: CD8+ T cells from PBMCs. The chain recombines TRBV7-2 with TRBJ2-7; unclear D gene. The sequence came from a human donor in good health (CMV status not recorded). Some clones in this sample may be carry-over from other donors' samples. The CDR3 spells CASSLGDSSYEQYF. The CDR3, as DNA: TGTGCCAGCAGCTTAGGAGATAGCTCCTACGAGCAGTACTTC.